Presented here are 19 T cell receptor beta chains from one specimen sequenced in a study of memory CD8 T cells in hepatitis C reinfection. Sequencing was performed with immunoSEQ multiplex PCR; in TCRdb, only in-frame clones are kept and a portion is missing. The sample shows 40,000 to 60,000 clones, nearly 90% of them seen only once. Sample time point: pre-reinfection, 55 to 20 weeks before reinfection detection. Sorted cells were sequenced directly ex vivo without any in vitro expansion. Sample: naive CD8+ T cells sorted from blood. These receptors were collected from a man aged 18 to 29 with hepatitis C virus infection.

The chain combines TRBV28 with TRBJ2-1, with unresolved D. The CDR3 has 16 residues. CDR1 is MDHEN, CDR2 SYDVKM, per germline. Between the trimmed V and J ends, which lost 5 bases and 4 bases, there was a span of 18 bases. The CDR3 region has the DNA TGTGCCAGCAGTCCCGGTGGTCTAGATGGGTACAATGAGCAGTTCTTC. Encoded protein: CASSPGGLDGYNEQFF. The variable domain in full, with the rest retrieved from reference TRBV28 and TRBJ2-1, is DVKVTQSSRYLVKRTGEKVFLECVQDMDHENMFWYRQDPGLGLRLIYFSYDVKMKEKGDIPEGYSVSREKKERFSLILESASTNQTSMYLCASSPGGLDGYNEQFFGPGTRLTVL.

CDR3 nucleotides: TGTGCCAGCAGCCAGGGGACTAGCGACGAGCAGTACTTC. As protein: CASSQGTSDEQYF. The chain uses TRBV4-2 and TRBJ2-7, with TRBD2 identical over 10 bases. With 3 bases clipped from V and 5 bases from J, the junction kept 1 base outside the gene matches. CDR3 size: 13 residues. The V gene's germline CDR1 is LGHNA and CDR2 YNFKEQ.

The chain links TRBV29-1 to TRBJ2-3; D call uncertain. This CDR3 is 12 amino acids long. Germline values: CDR1 SQVTM, CDR2 ANQGSEA. The germline V and J ends were trimmed by 1 base and 9 bases, with 11 bases remaining between them. The CDR3 DNA reads TGCAGCGTTGAAGGACTCCCGAGAACGCAGTATTTT. As protein: CSVEGLPRTQYF.

A remark on this clone: Distinct nucleotide sequences in the sample also encode this CDR3. The genes are TRBV6-5 and TRBJ1-2; D gene ambiguous. Per the germline V gene, CDR1 is MNHEY and CDR2 is SVGAGI. This CDR3 comprises 12 residues. Trimming pared 6 bases from V and 8 bases from J, leaving 13 bases between. The CDR3 spells CASSDRLGGYTF. In DNA form, the CDR3 reads TGTGCCAGCAGCGACCGACTCGGCGGCTACACCTTC.

This chain uses TRBV7-6 with TRBJ2-3, with D tentatively TRBD2 (5 bases). Trimming took 0 bases from V and 5 from J, leaving 6 bases between them. From germline, CDR1 is SGHVS and CDR2 FNYEAQ. The CDR3 is 13 amino acids. CDR3 DNA sequence: TGTGCCAGCAGCTTAGCTGGGAGAGATACGCAGTATTTT. Translation: CASSLAGRDTQYF.

The rearrangement joins TRBV4-1 to TRBJ2-2, with D possibly matching TRBD2 (5 bases). The V and J ends lost 4 bases and 3 bases respectively, with 9 bases between them. Germline V gene data show CDR1 as MGHRA and CDR2 as YSYEKL. The CDR3 runs to 14 residues. CDR3 nucleotides: TGCGCCAGCAGCCTTAGCGAGGACACCGGGGAGCTGTTTTTT. Translating gives CASSLSEDTGELFF.

The chain has TRBV14 and TRBJ1-2, with D perhaps TRBD1 (5 bases). Deletions cut 1 base from V and 2 bases from J, with 11 bases between. The CDR3 runs to 15 residues. Per germline, CDR1 SGHDN and CDR2 FVKESK. CDR3: CASSQATGVNYGYTF. Written as DNA, the CDR3 is TGTGCCAGCAGCCAAGCAACAGGAGTCAACTATGGCTACACCTTC. Based on the CDR3 plus reference TRBV14 and TRBJ1-2, the full variable domain is EAGVTQFPSHSVIEKGQTVTLRCDPISGHDNLYWYRRVMGKEIKFLLHFVKESKQDESGMPNNRFLAERTGGTYSTLKVQPAELEDSGVYFCASSQATGVNYGYTFGSGTRLTVV.

This clone was counted once. The J gene is TRBJ2-7, the V gene TRBV19; tentative D call: TRBD2 (6 bases). CDR3 length equals 17 residues. V was trimmed by 3 bases and J by 4 bases, leaving 22 bases between them. The V gene's germline CDR1 is LNHDA and CDR2 SQIVND (reference sequence). CDR3 amino acids: CASSMGPLASANYEQYF. As DNA, the CDR3 is TGTGCCAGTAGTATGGGCCCGTTGGCTAGCGCGAATTACGAGCAGTACTTC.

The gene calls are TRBV14 and TRBJ1-2; D is unclear. V was trimmed by 1 base and J by 4 bases, leaving 4 bases between them. The CDR3 extends over 12 amino acids. The V gene's germline CDR1 is SGHDN and CDR2 FVKESK. The CDR3 DNA follows: TGTGCCAGCAGCCAAGGAGGCTATGGCTACACCTTC. Amino acid sequence: CASSQGGYGYTF.

Comment on this clone: Other DNA variants within this sample encode the same CDR3. V usage is TRBV6-5 and J usage is TRBJ1-6; perhaps TRBD1 as D (5 bases). This CDR3 contains 14 residues. Germline V gives CDR1 MNHEY, CDR2 SVGAGI. The V gene lost 5 bases and the J gene lost 12 bases, with 17 bases spanning the gap. CDR3 coding DNA: TGTGCCAGCAGTGGGGGAGGAGTTGACGAACCCCTCCACTTT. It codes for CASSGGGVDEPLHF.

The gene calls are TRBV10-3 and TRBJ1-2; 11 bases align to TRBD1. Trimming at V came to 9 bases and at J to 0 bases, leaving 0 bases not matched to a gene. Germline CDR1 ENHRY, CDR2 SYGVKD. The CDR3 totals 13 residues. The CDR3 region is CAMGQGANYGYTF. The CDR3 coding sequence is TGTGCCATGGGACAGGGGGCTAACTATGGCTACACCTTC.

The chain employs TRBV28 and TRBJ2-7; 8 bases are shared with TRBD2. The CDR3 length is 16 residues. The junction had 9 bases not matched to a gene; V was cut back by 5 bases and J by 0 bases. Germline V CDR1 and CDR2: MDHEN, SYDVKM. The CDR3 bases are TGTGCCAGCAGTCCCATTCCGGGAGGGAGCTCCTACGAGCAGTACTTC. Its translation: CASSPIPGGSSYEQYF.

This chain links TRBV27 with TRBJ2-1; TRBD2 aligns across 10 bases. In germline, CDR1 is MNHEY, CDR2 SMNVEV (reference sequence). After removal of 2 bases from V and 7 bases from J, the junction contained 2 bases not matched to a gene. The CDR3 consists of 14 residues. The CDR3 loop is CASSLGSGGNEQFF. The CDR3 nucleotides read TGTGCCAGCAGTTTAGGTAGCGGGGGGAATGAGCAGTTCTTC.

The rearrangement joins TRBV29-1 to TRBJ2-2, with D perhaps matching TRBD1 (5 bases). The CDR3 contains 13 residues. Per germline, CDR1 SQVTM and CDR2 ANQGSEA. V lost 7 bases and J 5 bases, leaving 14 bases between the germline ends. This chain's CDR3 is CSARSGATGELFF. The CDR3 nucleotides are TGCAGCGCTCGCAGTGGGGCAACCGGGGAGCTGTTTTTT.

The chain is built from TRBV7-9 and TRBJ2-5; D is perhaps TRBD2 (7 bases). Germline CDR1 is SEHNR and CDR2 is FQNEAQ (reference sequence). The CDR3 is 15 amino acids. V lost 0 bases and J 4 bases, leaving 12 bases between the germline ends. The CDR3 reads CASSLAGGLRETQYF. For the CDR3, the DNA is TGTGCCAGCAGCTTAGCGGGGGGGCTTCGAGAGACCCAGTACTTC.

This sequence joins TRBV6-5 and TRBJ2-2, with D possibly matching TRBD2 (6 bases). This CDR3 is 16 amino acids long. CDR1 and CDR2 from the germline V gene are MNHEY and SVGAGI. The ends were cut back, 2 bases at V and 5 bases at J, with 15 bases in the middle. CDR3 protein: CASSYGTGEGTGELFF. The CDR3 DNA is TGTGCCAGCAGTTACGGAACGGGAGAAGGAACCGGGGAGCTGTTTTTT.

The chain recombines TRBV28 with TRBJ2-5; D may be TRBD2 (7 bases). The DNA end is more similar to TRBJ2-7, so the J call may be wrong. This CDR3 contains 15 residues. The germline V gene encodes CDR1 MDHEN and CDR2 SYDVKM. CDR3 sequence reads: CASSLSRQGRGEQYF. For the CDR3, the DNA is TGTGCCAGCAGTTTAAGTCGCCAGGGGAGGGGCGAGCAGTACTTC.

This clone was seen a few times. The chain uses TRBV5-1 and TRBJ2-2, with D unresolved. Germline V gene sequence: CDR1 SGHRS, CDR2 YFSETQ. V was shortened by 0 bases and J by 1 base, with 7 bases between the two germline ends. CDR3 length equals 15 residues. This chain's CDR3 is CASSLVSENTGELFF. CDR3 in DNA: TGCGCCAGCAGCTTGGTGTCAGAGAACACCGGGGAGCTGTTTTTT.

The chain employs TRBV5-6 and TRBJ1-2; D possibly corresponds to TRBD1 (5 bases). This CDR3 has 12 amino acids. CDR1 is SGHDT and CDR2 is YYEEEE in the germline V gene. Trimming removed 6 bases at V and 8 bases at J, with 14 bases between. Written as DNA, the CDR3 is TGTGCCAGCATCCTGACGGGGGGGGGCTACACCTTC. It is translated as CASILTGGGYTF.